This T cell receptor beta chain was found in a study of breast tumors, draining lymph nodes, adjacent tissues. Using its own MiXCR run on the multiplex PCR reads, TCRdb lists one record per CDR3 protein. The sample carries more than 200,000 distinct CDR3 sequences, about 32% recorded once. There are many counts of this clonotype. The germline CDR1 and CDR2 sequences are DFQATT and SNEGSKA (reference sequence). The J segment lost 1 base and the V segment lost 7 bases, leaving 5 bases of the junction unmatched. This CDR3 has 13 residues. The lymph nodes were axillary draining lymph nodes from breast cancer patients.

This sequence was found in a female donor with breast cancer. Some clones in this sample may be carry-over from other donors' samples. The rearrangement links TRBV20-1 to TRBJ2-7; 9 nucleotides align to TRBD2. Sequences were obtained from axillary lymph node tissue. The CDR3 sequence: CSGTLAGSYEQYF. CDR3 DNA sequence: TGCAGTGGGACCCTAGCGGGATCCTACGAGCAGTACTTC.